Listed here is a single T cell receptor (beta chain). Original data processing: It was from reference gene primer amplification that nucleated cell counts were estimated. Clones were sequenced by immunoSEQ multiplex PCR, and TCRdb holds only the in-frame ones, with some missing. The D gene and trimming were derived from the DNA, and the V and J assignments and clone size from that table. The table has about 180,000 clones, 83% seen once. The entry originates in a study of blood T cell repertoires in COVID-19. Study summary: Collection of acute and convalescent COVID-19 samples took place in the United States, Italy and Spain. PBMCs, B-cell-depleted T cells, or T cells provided the cDNA or gDNA that made up the material.

Patients at the Seattle site were enrolled during active infection and followed longitudinally. CDR1 is SEHNR, CDR2 FQNEAQ, per germline (reference sequence). This CDR3 is 16 amino acids long. Trimming at V came to 5 bases and at J to 5 bases, leaving 7 bases not matched to a gene. The chain uses TRBV7-9 and TRBJ1-6; 9 bases are shared with TRBD1. The sequence came from a woman between 65 and 79 years old with COVID-19, enrolled during active disease. Specimen: peripheral blood. Written as DNA, the CDR3 is TGTGCCAGCAGCCCGACAGGGGGTGGTAATAATTCACCCCTCCACTTT. Protein sequence: CASSPTGGGNNSPLHF.